The 15 T cell receptor beta chains in this list originate from one sample, sequenced in a study of vaccination effects on CD4 cells after COVID-19. Antigen-specific CD4+ T cells expanded by the ViraFEST assay with viral peptide pools were then sequenced. The culture ran for around ten days before CD4+ T cells were isolated. Absence of prior SARS-CoV-2 infection characterized the vaccine recipients, who showed negative nucleocapsid antibodies. Some clones are missing from TCRdb's copy, which holds only in-frame ones; the method was immunoSEQ multiplex PCR. Among roughly 25,000 clones, about three quarters were seen once, and the ten largest hold around 3.5%. Their target antigens are unknown. The sample consisted of CD4+ T cells from PBMCs cultured with SARS-CoV-2 spike peptides, taken before COVID-19 vaccination. The source of these receptors is a human donor who received a COVID-19 vaccine.

This rearrangement joins TRBV11-2 to TRBJ1-1; 7 nucleotides line up with TRBD1. CDR3 length equals 15 residues. The J segment lost 3 bases and the V segment lost 5 bases, leaving 9 bases of the junction unmatched. In germline, CDR1 is SGHAT, CDR2 FQNNGV. The CDR3 DNA is TGTGCCAGCAGCCGGGACAACAGGGGACACACTGAAGCTTTCTTT. Translating gives CASSRDNRGHTEAFF.

The rearrangement joins TRBV28 to TRBJ1-3; D gene uncertain. V lost 4 bases and J 0 bases, leaving 7 bases between the germline ends. Per germline, CDR1 MDHEN and CDR2 SYDVKM. CDR3 length: 14 amino acids. The CDR3 nucleotides read TGTGCCAGCAGTTCCCCCGTCTCTGGAAACACCATATATTTT. Protein sequence: CASSSPVSGNTIYF.

This clone was observed a handful of times. The J gene is TRBJ1-2, the V gene TRBV7-9; a possible D gene is TRBD1 (5 bases). The CDR3 has 16 residues. Germline values: CDR1 SEHNR, CDR2 FQNEAQ (reference sequence). The V end was cut by 5 bases, the J end by 1 base, with 17 bases between. CDR3 sequence: CASSTRVRDHNYGYTF. The CDR3 DNA sequence: TGTGCCAGCAGCACCCGGGTCAGGGACCATAACTATGGCTACACCTTC.

The V and J genes are TRBV19 and TRBJ2-5; the D is unclear. V was cut by 2 bases and J by 7 bases, with 14 bases left in between. The CDR3 totals 14 residues. Germline-derived CDR1 and CDR2 are LNHDA and SQIVND (reference sequence). This CDR3 is CASSINSAAGTQYF. The CDR3 DNA reads as TGTGCCAGTAGTATAAATTCCGCAGCAGGGACCCAGTACTTC.

This sequence joins TRBV3-1 (or the pseudogene TRBV3-2) and TRBJ2-1; possibly TRBD2 for D (7 bases). Germline values: CDR1 LGHDT, CDR2 YNNKEL (reference sequence). The CDR3 length is 16 residues. Trimming removed 1 base from V and 8 bases from J, with 18 bases in between. The chain's CDR3 is CASSQGLGGGLDEQFF. The CDR3 DNA reads TGTGCCAGCAGCCAAGGTTTGGGGGGGGGCCTCGATGAGCAGTTCTTC.

The chain links TRBV18 to TRBJ1-2, with a tentative D call TRBD1 (6 bases). Germline CDR1 is KGHSH and CDR2 is LQKENI. Trimming took off 5 bases at V and 6 bases at J, with 10 bases between the two ends. The CDR3 totals 12 residues. The DNA for the CDR3 is TGTGCCAGCTCATCATCAGGGGATGGCTACACCTTC. It specifies CASSSSGDGYTF.

This chain joins TRBV19 and TRBJ1-6; possibly TRBD1 for D (5 bases). The CDR3 length is 16 residues. Germline CDR1 and CDR2: LNHDA and SQIVND (reference sequence). V was shortened by 2 bases and J by 8 bases, with 16 bases between the two germline ends. The CDR3 is CASSIQSQGLYSPLHF. CDR3 DNA sequence: TGTGCCAGTAGTATACAGTCCCAGGGTCTTTATTCACCCCTCCACTTT.

The chain is built from TRBV6-6 and TRBJ2-5; the D is unclear. The CDR3 is made up of 11 amino acids. Trimming took off 3 bases at V and 2 bases at J, with 1 base between the two ends. Per germline, CDR1 MNHNY and CDR2 SVGAGI (reference sequence). In DNA, the CDR3 is TGTGCCAGCAGTTATCAAGAGACCCAGTACTTC. It is translated as CASSYQETQYF.

This clone was seen once. The chain combines TRBV6-5 with TRBJ1-2, with D possibly matching TRBD1 (5 bases). V lost 1 base, J lost 2 bases, and 14 bases lay in between. Germline CDR1 reads MNHEY; CDR2 reads SVGAGI. This CDR3 contains 16 residues. The CDR3 loop is CASSYLQGRSNYGYTF. In DNA form, the CDR3 reads TGTGCCAGCAGTTACTTGCAGGGCCGGTCGAACTATGGCTACACCTTC.

This clone was counted a few times. V usage is TRBV12-3 or TRBV12-4 and J usage is TRBJ1-4; D is perhaps TRBD1 (6 bases). This CDR3 has 13 amino acids. Between the trimmed V and J ends, which lost 7 bases and 5 bases, there was a span of 11 bases. Written as DNA, the CDR3 is TGTGCCAGCAAGGGGGGCTGGAATGAAAAACTGTTTTTT. Protein product: CASKGGWNEKLFF.

In this sample, this clone turned up a few times. The chain joins TRBV4-1 to TRBJ1-3; maybe TRBD1 (5 bases). The CDR3 extends over 17 amino acids. Germline V gives CDR1 MGHRA, CDR2 YSYEKL. The V gene lost 0 bases and the J gene lost 1 base, with 13 bases spanning the gap. The CDR3 nucleotides read TGCGCCAGCAGCCAAGATCCCCGTGGGGGGTCTGGAAACACCATATATTTT. Its translation: CASSQDPRGGSGNTIYF.

This chain uses TRBV30 with TRBJ2-1; the D gene is possibly TRBD2 (6 bases). V lost 3 bases and J 2 bases, leaving 11 bases between the germline ends. The CDR3 extends over 14 amino acids. The germline gives CDR1 GTSNPN, CDR2 SVGIG (reference sequence). This CDR3 reads CAWRDYLTYNEQFF. CDR3 DNA sequence: TGTGCCTGGAGGGACTATTTGACCTACAATGAGCAGTTCTTC.

This clone has a single count. V usage is TRBV6-5 and J usage is TRBJ2-1; D is perhaps TRBD1 or TRBD2 (5 bases each). Trimming shortened V by 8 bases and J by 0 bases, and 11 bases separated the two germline ends. Germline CDR1 MNHEY, CDR2 SVGAGI. The CDR3 sequence is 14 residues long. The CDR3 coding sequence is TGTGCCAGCGACCGGGGCGGCTCCTACAATGAGCAGTTCTTC. As protein: CASDRGGSYNEQFF.

The CDR3 here is CASSQDLGSGVQYF. In DNA, the CDR3 is TGTGCCAGCAGCCAAGATCTGGGTAGTGGTGTGCAGTATTTT. This sequence joins TRBV4-2 and TRBJ2-3; no clear D. The length of the CDR3 is 14 residues. Between the trimmed V and J ends, which lost 0 bases and 11 bases, there was a span of 15 bases. CDR1 is LGHNA and CDR2 is YNFKEQ in the germline V gene.

The rearrangement links TRBV9 to TRBJ2-7; 7 bases align to TRBD1. The J segment lost 4 bases and the V segment lost 1 base, leaving 8 bases of the junction unmatched. The CDR3 covers 15 residues. Per germline, CDR1 SGDLS and CDR2 YYNGEE. Written as DNA, the CDR3 is TGTGCCAGCAGCGTAAGTGACAGGGATGTTTACGAGCAGTACTTC. It is translated as CASSVSDRDVYEQYF.